This entry lists 18 T cell receptor beta chains sequenced from one sample in a study of blood T cell repertoires in COVID-19. Repertoires were generated with immunoSEQ multiplex PCR, while TCRdb's copy carries only in-frame clones and drops some. In the table there are fewer than 70,000 clones, under 90% of which are singletons. Sequencing was carried out using peripheral blood. The source of these receptors is a human donor in a cohort sampled during active COVID-19.

This chain links TRBV30 with TRBJ1-3; D gene ambiguous. The CDR3 is made up of 17 amino acids. The V gene's germline CDR1 is GTSNPN and CDR2 SVGIG (reference sequence). V was trimmed by 3 bases and J by 3 bases, leaving 21 bases between them. The CDR3 DNA is TGTGCCTGGAGAAGCGCGACCAGCCTGCGGGGTGGAAACACCATATATTTT. Translation: CAWRSATSLRGGNTIYF.

This clone was recorded once. The CDR3 sequence: CASSQGGTGYEQYF. The CDR3, as DNA: TGCGCCAGCAGCCAAGGGGGAACAGGGTACGAGCAGTACTTC. The gene calls are TRBV4-3 and TRBJ2-7; tentative D call: TRBD1 (6 bases). V shed 1 base and J shed 4 bases, with 11 bases lying between them. The length of the CDR3 is 14 residues. Germline V lookup: CDR1 LGHNA, CDR2 YSLEER.

V and J are TRBV6-7 and TRBJ2-7; TRBD1 is a possible D gene (5 bases). TRBV6-7 is treated as an ORF (open reading frame) with a function not yet certain. The CDR3 extends over 13 amino acids. Trimming stripped 8 bases from V and 4 bases from J, with 15 bases between. The DNA for the CDR3 is TGTGCCAGCGTCCTACAGGAACGGTACGAGCAGTACTTC. Its protein is CASVLQERYEQYF.

The gene calls are TRBV6-5 and TRBJ1-3; D is ambiguous. Germline CDR1 MNHEY, CDR2 SVGAGI. With 6 bases removed from V and 4 bases from J, the gap between germline ends came to 13 bases. The CDR3 contains 14 residues. The CDR3 reads CASRLGENGNTIYF. The CDR3 DNA reads as TGTGCCAGCAGGCTAGGAGAAAACGGAAACACCATATATTTT.

The chain joins TRBV19 to TRBJ1-3; no definite D call. V dropped 7 bases and J dropped 0 bases, with 25 bases sitting between them. The CDR3 runs 19 residues. Germline V CDR1 and CDR2: LNHDA, SQIVND (reference sequence). As DNA, the CDR3 is TGTGCCAGTAAGATCGGGGAATCTCTTCTCTCCTCCTCTGGAAACACCATATATTTT. Protein product: CASKIGESLLSSSGNTIYF.

This chain joins TRBV11-2 and TRBJ2-2; D is undetermined. V was cut by 4 bases and J by 4 bases, with 7 bases left in between. The CDR3 runs 13 residues. CDR1 is SGHAT, CDR2 FQNNGV, per germline. CDR3 region: CASSSSITGELFF. As DNA, the CDR3 is TGTGCCAGCAGCTCATCTATCACCGGGGAGCTGTTTTTT. The whole variable domain, filled in from reference TRBV11-2 and TRBJ2-2, reads EAGVAQSPRYKIIEKRQSVAFWCNPISGHATLYWYQQILGQGPKLLIQFQNNGVVDDSQLPKDRFSAERLKGVDSTLKIQPAKLEDSAVYLCASSSSITGELFFGEGSRLTVL.

This clone was counted a single time. The chain's CDR3 is CASSSVSSGRFNEQFF. CDR3 DNA: TGTGCCAGCAGCTCTGTCTCTAGCGGGAGGTTCAATGAGCAGTTCTTC. J is TRBJ2-1 and V is TRBV28, with 11 positions matching TRBD2. CDR3 length: 16 amino acids. V lost 6 bases and J lost 6; bases outside the gene matches: 10. Germline lookup yields CDR1 MDHEN and CDR2 SYDVKM.

The chain uses TRBV28 and TRBJ1-1, with D hard to call. V lost 1 base and J lost 0, with 9 bases in between. This CDR3 has 15 residues. The germline CDR1 and CDR2 sequences are MDHEN and SYDVKM. This CDR3 is CASSLFPGMNTEAFF. The CDR3 bases are TGTGCCAGCAGTTTATTTCCGGGGATGAACACTGAAGCTTTCTTT. Using reference TRBV28 and TRBJ1-1 for the parts outside the CDR3, the full variable domain is DVKVTQSSRYLVKRTGEKVFLECVQDMDHENMFWYRQDPGLGLRLIYFSYDVKMKEKGDIPEGYSVSREKKERFSLILESASTNQTSMYLCASSLFPGMNTEAFFGQGTRLTVV.

V and J are TRBV6-1 and TRBJ2-7, with TRBD1 matching 11 bases. J gave up 6 bases and V 3 bases, and 13 bases lay outside the gene matches. CDR1 and CDR2 (germline): MNHNS, SASEGT. CDR3 length: 17 residues. The CDR3: CASSDRGGQGARSEQYF. For the CDR3, the DNA is TGTGCCAGCAGTGACCGAGGAGGACAGGGGGCGCGAAGCGAGCAGTACTTC.

This clone was seen more than once but under ten times. This chain joins TRBV9 and TRBJ1-2; D call uncertain. Germline V gene sequence: CDR1 SGDLS, CDR2 YYNGEE. The CDR3 totals 15 residues. V was trimmed by 5 bases and J by 2 bases, leaving 16 bases between them. CDR3 loop: CASSPDHSTNYGYTF. The CDR3 DNA reads TGTGCCAGCAGTCCTGATCATTCTACCAACTATGGCTACACCTTC.

DNA of the CDR3: TGCGCCAGCAGCTTGCCACTAGCGGGGGGGCAGACAGATACGCAGTATTTT. Protein: CASSLPLAGGQTDTQYF. This rearrangement joins TRBV5-1 to TRBJ2-3; 13 nucleotides match TRBD2. Germline CDR1 reads SGHRS; CDR2 reads YFSETQ. CDR3 length: 17 residues. The junction had 5 bases not matched to a gene; V was cut back by 1 base and J by 3 bases.

The chain combines TRBV5-1 with TRBJ2-7; 9 bases are shared with TRBD1. The CDR3 runs 16 residues. Per germline, CDR1 SGHRS and CDR2 YFSETQ. The V segment lost 4 bases and the J segment 0 bases; nucleotides outside the gene matches: 8. In DNA, the CDR3 is TGCGCCAGCAGCAGGGTGGGGACAGGGAGCTCCTACGAGCAGTACTTC. It is translated as CASSRVGTGSSYEQYF.

This clone was observed a handful of times. The J gene is TRBJ1-1, the V gene TRBV15; D ambiguous. V was cut by 5 bases and J by 2 bases, with 6 bases left in between. The germline gives CDR1 LNHNV, CDR2 YYDKDF (reference sequence). The CDR3 covers 12 residues. CDR3 in amino acids: CATSGQNTEAFF. The CDR3 DNA reads as TGTGCCACCAGCGGGCAAAACACTGAAGCTTTCTTT.

The sample holds a few counts of this clone. The chain carries TRBV5-1 and TRBJ2-7; D might be TRBD1 (5 bases). The CDR3 is 13 amino acids. Germline CDR1 and CDR2: SGHRS and YFSETQ. The V gene lost 1 base and the J gene lost 3 bases, with 8 bases spanning the gap. CDR3 DNA sequence: TGCGCCAGCAGCTTGATAACAGGCTACGAGCAGTACTTC. It translates to CASSLITGYEQYF. The whole variable domain, remainder taken from reference TRBV5-1 and TRBJ2-7, is KAGVTQTPRYLIKTRGQQVTLSCSPISGHRSVSWYQQTPGQGLQFLFEYFSETQRNKGNFPGRFSGRQFSNSRSEMNVSTLELGDSALYLCASSLITGYEQYFGPGTRLTVT.

The chain uses TRBV30 and TRBJ1-2; TRBD1 aligns across 7 bases. CDR3 length: 14 residues. Germline CDR1 is GTSNPN and CDR2 is SVGIG (reference sequence). V lost 4 bases, J lost 0 bases, and 5 bases stayed unmatched. The chain's CDR3 is CAWTGGSANYGYTF. CDR3 in DNA: TGTGCCTGGACAGGGGGGTCCGCTAACTATGGCTACACCTTC. Full variable domain (outside the CDR3, taken from reference TRBV30 and TRBJ1-2): SQTIHQWPATLVQPVGSPLSLECTVEGTSNPNLYWYRQAAGRGLQLLFYSVGIGQISSEVPQNLSASRPQDRQFILSSKKLLLSDSGFYLCAWTGGSANYGYTFGSGTRLTVV.

This sequence joins TRBV14 and TRBJ1-1, with 11 bases matching TRBD1. Germline values: CDR1 SGHDN, CDR2 FVKESK. CDR3 length: 15 amino acids. V lost 5 bases, J lost 1 base, and 3 bases stayed unmatched. The CDR3 loop reads CASSAGTGGNTEAFF. The CDR3 bases are TGTGCCAGCAGCGCCGGGACAGGGGGGAACACTGAAGCTTTCTTT.

The chain has TRBV10-3 and TRBJ1-6, with 11 positions matching TRBD1. The V and J ends lost 11 bases and 10 bases, in that order; junction bases with no gene match: 7. This CDR3 has 13 residues. Germline CDR1 and CDR2: ENHRY and SYGVKD. In DNA, the CDR3 is TGTGCCGGCGCCGGGACAGGGGGGTCACCCCTCCACTTT. This gives the protein CAGAGTGGSPLHF.

The V gene is TRBV29-1, the J gene TRBJ2-5, with 9 positions matching TRBD1. This CDR3 contains 14 residues. Looked up from germline, CDR1 is SQVTM and CDR2 is ANQGSEA. The V and J ends lost 4 bases and 3 bases, in that order; junction bases with no gene match: 6. This chain's CDR3 is CSVASGTGKETQYF. CDR3 DNA sequence: TGCAGCGTTGCTTCTGGGACAGGGAAAGAGACCCAGTACTTC.